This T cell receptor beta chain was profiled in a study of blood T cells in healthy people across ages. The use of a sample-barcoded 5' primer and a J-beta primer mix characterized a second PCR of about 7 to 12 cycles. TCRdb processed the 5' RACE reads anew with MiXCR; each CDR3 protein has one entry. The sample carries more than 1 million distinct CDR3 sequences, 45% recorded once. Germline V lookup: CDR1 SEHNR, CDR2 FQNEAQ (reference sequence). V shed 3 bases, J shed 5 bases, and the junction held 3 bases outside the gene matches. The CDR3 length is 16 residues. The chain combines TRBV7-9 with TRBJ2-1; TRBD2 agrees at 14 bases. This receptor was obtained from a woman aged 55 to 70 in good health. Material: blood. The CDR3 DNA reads TGTGCCAGCAGCTTCGTGACTAGCGGGAGGGACAATGAGCAGTTCTTC. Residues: CASSFVTSGRDNEQFF.